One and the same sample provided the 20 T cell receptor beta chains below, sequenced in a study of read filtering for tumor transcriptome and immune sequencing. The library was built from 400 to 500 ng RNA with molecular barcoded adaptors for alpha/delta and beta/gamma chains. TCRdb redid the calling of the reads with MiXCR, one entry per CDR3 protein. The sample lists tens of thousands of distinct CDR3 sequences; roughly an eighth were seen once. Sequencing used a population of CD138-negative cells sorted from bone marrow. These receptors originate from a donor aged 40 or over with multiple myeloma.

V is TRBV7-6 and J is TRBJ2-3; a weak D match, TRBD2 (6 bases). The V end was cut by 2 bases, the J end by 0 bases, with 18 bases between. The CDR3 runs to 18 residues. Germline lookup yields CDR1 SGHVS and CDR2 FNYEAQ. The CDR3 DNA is TGTGCCAGCAGCTTAATCGGAGGGGACGCCCCAAGCACAGATACGCAGTATTTT. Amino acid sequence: CASSLIGGDAPSTDTQYF.

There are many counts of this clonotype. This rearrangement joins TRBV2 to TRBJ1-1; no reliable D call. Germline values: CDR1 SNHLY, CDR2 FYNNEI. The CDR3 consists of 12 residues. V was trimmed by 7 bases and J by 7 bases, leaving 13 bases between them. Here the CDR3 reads CASKSTGSEAFF. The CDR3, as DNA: TGTGCCAGCAAATCTACCGGCAGTGAAGCTTTCTTT.

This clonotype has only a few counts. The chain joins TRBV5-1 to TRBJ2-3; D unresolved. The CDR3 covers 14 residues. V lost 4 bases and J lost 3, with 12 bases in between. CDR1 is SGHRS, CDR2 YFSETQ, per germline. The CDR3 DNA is TGCGCCAGCAGCCCAGGAAGAATAACAGATACGCAGTATTTT. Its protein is CASSPGRITDTQYF.

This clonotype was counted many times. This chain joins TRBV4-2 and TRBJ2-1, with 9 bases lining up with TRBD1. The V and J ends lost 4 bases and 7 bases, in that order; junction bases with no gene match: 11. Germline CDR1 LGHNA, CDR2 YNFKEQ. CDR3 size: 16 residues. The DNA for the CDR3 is TGTGCCAGCAGCCCCGTAGGGACAGGGAAATTGAATGAGCAGTTCTTC. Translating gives CASSPVGTGKLNEQFF.

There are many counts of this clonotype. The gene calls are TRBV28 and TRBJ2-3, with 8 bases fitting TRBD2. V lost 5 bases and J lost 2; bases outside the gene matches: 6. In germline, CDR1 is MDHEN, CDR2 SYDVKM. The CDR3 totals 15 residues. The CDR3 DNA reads TGTGCCAGCAGTCGAGCGGGAGTGGACACAGATACGCAGTATTTT. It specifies CASSRAGVDTDTQYF.

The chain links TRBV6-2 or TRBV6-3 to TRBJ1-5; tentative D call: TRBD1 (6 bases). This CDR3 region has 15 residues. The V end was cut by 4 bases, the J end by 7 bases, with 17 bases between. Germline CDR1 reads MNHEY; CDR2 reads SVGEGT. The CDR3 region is CASSSRWQGSQPQHF. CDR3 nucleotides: TGTGCCAGCAGTTCCCGGTGGCAGGGGAGCCAGCCCCAGCATTTT.

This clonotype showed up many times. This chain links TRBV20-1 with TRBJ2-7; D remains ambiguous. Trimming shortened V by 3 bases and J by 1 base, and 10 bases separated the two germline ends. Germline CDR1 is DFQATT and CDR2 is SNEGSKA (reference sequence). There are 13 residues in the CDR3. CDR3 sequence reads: CSASGDKSYEQYF. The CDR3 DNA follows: TGCAGTGCTAGTGGCGACAAATCCTACGAGCAGTACTTC.

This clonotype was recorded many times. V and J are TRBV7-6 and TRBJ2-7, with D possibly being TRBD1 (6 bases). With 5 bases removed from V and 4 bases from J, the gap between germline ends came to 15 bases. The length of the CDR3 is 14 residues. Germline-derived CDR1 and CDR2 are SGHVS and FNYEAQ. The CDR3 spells CASSPGHPPYEQYF. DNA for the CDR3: TGTGCCAGCAGCCCGGGACATCCGCCGTACGAGCAGTACTTC.

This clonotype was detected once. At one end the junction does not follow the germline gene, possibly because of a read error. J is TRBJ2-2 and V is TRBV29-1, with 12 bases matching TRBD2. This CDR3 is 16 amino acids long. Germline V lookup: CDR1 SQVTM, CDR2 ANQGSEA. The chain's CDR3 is CSVVTSGRLNTGGLSF. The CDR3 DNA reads TGCAGCGTTGTAACTAGCGGGAGGTTGAACACCGGGGGGCTGTCTTTT.

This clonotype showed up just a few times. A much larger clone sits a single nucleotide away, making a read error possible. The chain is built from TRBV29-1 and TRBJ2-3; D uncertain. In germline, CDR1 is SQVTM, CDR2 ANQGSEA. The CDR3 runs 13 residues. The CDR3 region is CSVLGGSTDTRYF. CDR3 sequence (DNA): TGCAGCGTTTTAGGCGGCAGCACAGATACGCGGTATTTT.

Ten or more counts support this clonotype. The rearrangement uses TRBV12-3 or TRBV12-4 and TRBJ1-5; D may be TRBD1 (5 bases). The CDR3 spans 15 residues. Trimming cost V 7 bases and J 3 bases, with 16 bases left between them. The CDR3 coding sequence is TGTGCCAGCACCAAGGAGCAGGGATACAATCAGCCCCAGCATTTT. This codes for CASTKEQGYNQPQHF.

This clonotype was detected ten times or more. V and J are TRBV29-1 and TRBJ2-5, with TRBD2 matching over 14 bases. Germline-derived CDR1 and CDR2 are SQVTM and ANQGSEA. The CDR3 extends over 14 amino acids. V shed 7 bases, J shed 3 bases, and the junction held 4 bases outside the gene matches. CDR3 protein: CSAMTSGREETQYF. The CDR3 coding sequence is TGCAGCGCCATGACTAGCGGGAGGGAAGAGACCCAGTACTTC.

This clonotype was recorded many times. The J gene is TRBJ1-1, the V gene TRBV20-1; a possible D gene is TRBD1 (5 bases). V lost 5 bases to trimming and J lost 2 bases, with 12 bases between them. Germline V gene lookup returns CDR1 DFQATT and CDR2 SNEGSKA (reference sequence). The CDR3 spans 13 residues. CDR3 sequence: CSASGHTNTEAFF. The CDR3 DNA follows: TGCAGTGCTTCTGGACATACCAACACTGAAGCTTTCTTT.

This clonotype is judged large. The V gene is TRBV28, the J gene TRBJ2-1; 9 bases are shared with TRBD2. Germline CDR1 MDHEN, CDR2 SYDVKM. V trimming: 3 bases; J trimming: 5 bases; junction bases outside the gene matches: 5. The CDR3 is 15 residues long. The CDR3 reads CASSLGSGRHNEQFF. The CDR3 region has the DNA TGTGCCAGCAGTTTGGGTAGCGGGAGACACAATGAGCAGTTCTTC.

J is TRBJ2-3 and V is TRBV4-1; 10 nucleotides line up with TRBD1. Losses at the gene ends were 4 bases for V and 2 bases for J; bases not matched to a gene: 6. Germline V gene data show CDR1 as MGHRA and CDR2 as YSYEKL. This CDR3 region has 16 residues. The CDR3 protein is CASSRSGTGATDTQYF. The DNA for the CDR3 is TGCGCCAGCAGCCGGTCCGGGACAGGGGCCACAGATACGCAGTATTTT.

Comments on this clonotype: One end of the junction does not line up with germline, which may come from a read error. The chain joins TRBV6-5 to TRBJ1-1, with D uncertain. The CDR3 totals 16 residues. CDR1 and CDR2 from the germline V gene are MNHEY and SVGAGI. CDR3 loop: CASSYEYDKEGTEAFF. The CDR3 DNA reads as TGTGCCAGTAGTTACGAGTACGACAAGGAGGGCACTGAAGCTTTCTTT.

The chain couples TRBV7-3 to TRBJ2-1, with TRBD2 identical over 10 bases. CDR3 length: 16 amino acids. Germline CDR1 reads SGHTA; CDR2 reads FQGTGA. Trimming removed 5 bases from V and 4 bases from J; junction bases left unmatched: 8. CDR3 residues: CASSPDGTSEYNEQFF. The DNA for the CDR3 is TGTGCCAGCAGCCCAGACGGGACTAGCGAATACAATGAGCAGTTCTTC. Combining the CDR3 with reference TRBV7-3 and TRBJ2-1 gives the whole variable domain GAGVSQTPSNKVTEKGKYVELRCDPISGHTALYWYRQSLGQGPEFLIYFQGTGAADDSGLPNDRFFAVRPEGSVSTLKIQRTERGDSAVYLCASSPDGTSEYNEQFFGPGTRLTVL.

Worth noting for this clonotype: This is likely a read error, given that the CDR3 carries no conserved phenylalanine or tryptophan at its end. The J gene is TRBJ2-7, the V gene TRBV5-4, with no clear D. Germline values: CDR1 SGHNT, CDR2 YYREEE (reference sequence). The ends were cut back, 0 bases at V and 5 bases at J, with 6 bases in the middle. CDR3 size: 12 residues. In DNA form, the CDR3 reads TGTGCCAGCAGCTTGGAACGCCACGAGCAGTACCTC. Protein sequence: CASSLERHEQYL.

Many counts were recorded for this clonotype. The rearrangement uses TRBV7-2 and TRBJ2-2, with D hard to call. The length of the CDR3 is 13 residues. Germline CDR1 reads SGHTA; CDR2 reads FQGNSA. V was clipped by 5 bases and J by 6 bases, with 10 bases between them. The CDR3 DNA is TGTGCCAGCAGCCCGAGAGGTGCCGGGGAGCTGTTTTTT. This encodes CASSPRGAGELFF.

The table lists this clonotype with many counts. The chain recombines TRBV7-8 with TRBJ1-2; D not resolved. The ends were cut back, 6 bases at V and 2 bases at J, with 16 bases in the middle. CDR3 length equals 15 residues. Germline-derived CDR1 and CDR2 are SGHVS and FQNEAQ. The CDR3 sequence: CASSLKGGRNYGYTF. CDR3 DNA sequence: TGTGCCAGCAGTCTAAAGGGCGGACGGAACTATGGCTACACCTTC.